The next 5 T cell receptor beta chains were all read from a single sample in a study of cytomegalovirus exposure and HLA in healthy donors. A multiplex PCR was run with 60 Vbeta primers and 13 Jbeta primers. The table came from immunoSEQ multiplex PCR; TCRdb's copy has only in-frame clones and leaves some out. The top ten clones hold approximately 3.8% of a sample with 120,000 or so clones, around 70% of them seen once. Sample: PBMCs. The source is a man aged 35 to 55 in good health and CMV-seropositive.

In regard to this clone: The same CDR3 can be traced to other DNA sequences in this sample. The rearrangement joins TRBV30 to TRBJ1-2, with D perhaps matching TRBD1 (6 bases). V was clipped by 0 bases and J by 11 bases, with 13 bases between them. The CDR3 has 12 residues. The germline V gene has CDR1 GTSNPN and CDR2 SVGIG (reference sequence). The CDR3 loop is CAWSVWPGEYTF. CDR3 in DNA: TGTGCCTGGAGTGTATGGCCAGGGGAGTACACCTTC.

This clone was counted a few times. This chain links TRBV7-9 with TRBJ1-1, with D possibly matching TRBD1 (5 bases). The CDR3 extends over 15 amino acids. V lost 0 bases and J 4 bases, leaving 12 bases between the germline ends. Germline V gene sequence: CDR1 SEHNR, CDR2 FQNEAQ (reference sequence). The CDR3 reads CASSLAQGRITEAFF. CDR3 bases: TGTGCCAGCAGCTTAGCCCAGGGCAGGATCACTGAAGCTTTCTTT.

V and J are TRBV19 and TRBJ2-7, with TRBD1 identical over 12 bases. The CDR3 extends over 12 amino acids. Germline V gene data show CDR1 as LNHDA and CDR2 as SQIVND (reference sequence). J lost 7 bases, V lost 10 bases, and 5 bases had no gene match. The CDR3 sequence is CATRDRGREQYF. DNA for the CDR3: TGTGCCACACGGGACAGGGGGCGAGAGCAGTACTTC. The whole variable domain, filled in from reference TRBV19 and TRBJ2-7, reads DGGITQSPKYLFRKEGQNVTLSCEQNLNHDAMYWYRQDPGQGLRLIYYSQIVNDFQKGDIAEGYSVSREKKESFPLTVTSAQKNPTAFYLCATRDRGREQYFGPGTRLTVT.

V gene TRBV9 combines with J gene TRBJ1-2, with TRBD1 identical over 7 bases. The J segment lost 1 base and the V segment lost 5 bases, leaving 11 bases of the junction unmatched. Germline assignment: CDR1 SGDLS and CDR2 YYNGEE. The CDR3 sequence is 16 residues long. The CDR3 region is CASRGGQPGSNYGYTF. As DNA, the CDR3 is TGTGCCAGCAGGGGGGGACAGCCCGGAAGTAACTATGGCTACACCTTC.

This clone was observed a handful of times. The rearrangement links TRBV4-3 to TRBJ2-7; TRBD2 might be the D (6 bases). Trimming stripped 9 bases from V and 2 bases from J, with 17 bases between. CDR1 is LGHNA, CDR2 YSLEER, per germline. The CDR3 length is 14 residues. The CDR3 spells CARGSGPPPYEQYF. The CDR3 DNA reads TGCGCCAGGGGAAGCGGGCCGCCCCCCTACGAGCAGTACTTC.